Presented here are 21 T cell receptor beta chains from one specimen sequenced in a study of T-cell reconstitution after alpha-beta-depleted transplantation in children. Unique molecular identifiers were built into the TCRbeta library. TCRdb reprocessed the PCR reads with MiXCR, giving one entry per CDR3 protein. The profile shows about 590,000 distinct CDR3 sequences, 13% of them singletons. The sample in question was PBMCs, mostly from graft donor cells, obtained 360 days after TCRalphabeta/CD19-depleted stem cell transplant. The receptors derive from a male patient between 10 and 17 years old who had a stem cell transplant for acute myeloid leukemia, so the T cells may come from the graft donor.

This clonotype was detected many times. This sequence joins TRBV12-3 or TRBV12-4 and TRBJ2-1, with TRBD2 as a possible D gene (6 bases). The CDR3 extends over 14 amino acids. Deletions cut 5 bases from V and 5 bases from J, with 13 bases between. CDR3 sequence: CASSTGVFHNEQFF. CDR3 bases: TGTGCCAGCAGTACGGGGGTCTTCCACAATGAGCAGTTCTTC.

The chain links TRBV28 to TRBJ1-2, with no clear D. Germline CDR1 and CDR2: MDHEN and SYDVKM. With 1 base removed from V and 7 bases from J, the gap between germline ends came to 7 bases. The CDR3 has 12 residues. CDR3: CASSLFPFGYTF. In DNA form, the CDR3 reads TGTGCCAGCAGTTTATTCCCTTTTGGCTACACCTTC.

At least ten counts were recorded for this clonotype. J is TRBJ2-5 and V is TRBV29-1; perhaps TRBD2 as D (6 bases). The germline V and J ends were trimmed by 6 bases and 5 bases, with 16 bases remaining between them. The CDR3 covers 13 residues. Germline assignment: CDR1 SQVTM and CDR2 ANQGSEA. The CDR3 DNA is TGCAGCGTGCGTGGACTATCTATGGAGACCCAGTACTTC. Amino acids: CSVRGLSMETQYF.

This clonotype showed up just a few times. This chain joins TRBV3-1 and TRBJ2-1, with D possibly matching TRBD2 (6 bases). The CDR3 length is 16 residues. Trimming stripped 3 bases from V and 7 bases from J, with 19 bases between. CDR1 and CDR2 (germline): LGHDT, YNNKEL (reference sequence). This chain's CDR3 is CASSHQGGTAWNEQFF. The CDR3 DNA follows: TGTGCCAGCAGCCACCAAGGCGGGACCGCCTGGAATGAGCAGTTCTTC.

This clonotype was seen more than once but under ten times. The chain is built from TRBV20-1 and TRBJ2-7; D might be TRBD1 or TRBD2, each matching 5 bases. Trimming pared 6 bases from V and 2 bases from J, leaving 11 bases between. The germline V gene has CDR1 DFQATT and CDR2 SNEGSKA (reference sequence). There are 12 residues in the CDR3. The CDR3 protein is CSARWGTYEQYF. As DNA, the CDR3 is TGCAGTGCCCGGTGGGGGACCTACGAGCAGTACTTC.

The chain couples TRBV29-1 to TRBJ2-1; no clear D gene. V lost 1 base, J lost 2 bases, and 9 bases lay in between. Germline CDR1 is SQVTM and CDR2 is ANQGSEA. CDR3 length equals 14 residues. The CDR3 coding sequence is TGCAGCGTTGAAGGGGCGAATACCTACAATGAGCAGTTCTTC. As protein: CSVEGANTYNEQFF.

The chain has TRBV4-2 and TRBJ2-5, with D possibly TRBD1 on 6 matching bases. The V end was cut by 4 bases, the J end by 2 bases, with 23 bases between. Germline CDR1 is LGHNA and CDR2 is YNFKEQ. The CDR3 spans 18 residues. The CDR3 DNA follows: TGTGCCAGCAGCCGCTTCTTTTCAGGGGATTGGGCACAAGAGACCCAGTACTTC. Amino acids: CASSRFFSGDWAQETQYF.

This clonotype was recorded a few times. The chain carries TRBV5-1 and TRBJ2-1; 7 bases agree with TRBD2. With V trimmed by 4 bases and J by 2 bases, 9 bases remained unmatched. The CDR3 consists of 16 residues. Germline V gene sequence: CDR1 SGHRS, CDR2 YFSETQ. The DNA for the CDR3 is TGCGCCAGCAGCCCTAGCGGTCTCCCCGCCTACAATGAGCAGTTCTTC. Translated, it gives CASSPSGLPAYNEQFF.

V and J are TRBV20-1 and TRBJ2-7; 7 nucleotides match TRBD2. In germline, CDR1 is DFQATT, CDR2 SNEGSKA (reference sequence). The length of the CDR3 is 15 residues. V shed 0 bases and J 5 bases; nucleotides not matched to a gene: 10. This CDR3 reads CSARDRGRSGHEQYF. CDR3 in DNA: TGCAGTGCTAGAGATCGGGGTCGTAGCGGGCACGAGCAGTACTTC.

In this sample, this clonotype turned up many times. The rearrangement uses TRBV3-1 and TRBJ1-1; tentatively, D is TRBD1 (5 bases). Trimming pared 6 bases from V and 5 bases from J, leaving 19 bases between. CDR1 LGHDT and CDR2 YNNKEL come from the germline V gene (reference sequence). The CDR3 runs to 15 residues. CDR3 sequence: CASSPTRDPRTEAFF. The CDR3 coding sequence is TGTGCCAGCAGTCCTACGAGGGACCCGAGGACTGAAGCTTTCTTT. The full variable domain, in which reference TRBV3-1 and TRBJ1-1 provide the parts outside the CDR3, is DTAVSQTPKYLVTQMGNDKSIKCEQNLGHDTMYWYKQDSKKFLKIMFSYNNKELIINETVPNRFSPKSPDKAHLNLHINSLELGDSAVYFCASSPTRDPRTEAFFGQGTRLTVV.

This clonotype was detected ten times or more. This sequence joins TRBV20-1 and TRBJ2-2, with D possibly matching TRBD1 (6 bases). The V gene's germline CDR1 is DFQATT and CDR2 SNEGSKA (reference sequence). This CDR3 region has 13 residues. The V end was cut by 6 bases, the J end by 6 bases, with 14 bases between. The CDR3 bases are TGCAGTGCCAGGAAACGACAGGCCGGGGAGCTGTTTTTT. Amino acids: CSARKRQAGELFF.

There are a few counts of this clonotype. The rearrangement uses TRBV28 and TRBJ2-1, with TRBD2 matching over 13 bases. There are 14 residues in the CDR3. From germline, CDR1 is MDHEN and CDR2 SYDVKM. V lost 8 bases, J lost 12 bases, and 10 bases stayed unmatched. CDR3 in amino acids: CASRSGLAGSGQFF. DNA for the CDR3: TGTGCCAGCCGCTCGGGACTAGCGGGATCCGGGCAGTTCTTC.

This chain uses TRBV12-3 or TRBV12-4 with TRBJ1-5; D is unresolved. The CDR3 totals 15 residues. V was shortened by 6 bases and J by 7 bases, with 19 bases between the two germline ends. The CDR3 sequence: CASSKLPSREQPQHF. CDR3 DNA sequence: TGTGCCAGCAGCAAATTACCTTCCCGGGAGCAGCCCCAGCATTTT.

The CDR3 loop reads CSATWDLADSSYNEQFF. CDR3 nucleotide sequence: TGCAGTGCTACTTGGGATCTAGCGGACAGCTCCTACAATGAGCAGTTCTTC. The rearrangement joins TRBV20-1 to TRBJ2-1; TRBD2 might be the D (7 bases). V lost 4 bases and J lost 0, with 19 bases in between. CDR1 is DFQATT, CDR2 SNEGSKA, per germline (reference sequence). The CDR3 is made up of 17 amino acids.

The V and J genes are TRBV6-2 or TRBV6-3 and TRBJ2-7; no clear D gene. Germline lookup yields CDR1 MNHEY and CDR2 SVGEGT. The V end lost 2 bases, the J end lost 2 bases, and 10 bases lay between the germline ends. This CDR3 is built from 14 residues. The CDR3 DNA reads TGTGCCAGCAGTTACCGTGGCTTTACCTACGAGCAGTACTTC. Translation gives CASSYRGFTYEQYF.

This clonotype was detected a few times. The J gene is TRBJ2-5, the V gene TRBV7-2, with D possibly TRBD2 on 6 matching bases. Germline assignment: CDR1 SGHTA and CDR2 FQGNSA. V gave up 5 bases and J gave up 13 bases, with 17 bases separating them. This CDR3 region has 12 residues. The CDR3 spells CASSNPGTGLYF. CDR3 bases: TGTGCCAGCAGCAATCCCGGGACTGGGCTGTACTTC.

In its sample, this clonotype was seen a few times. This chain links TRBV6-1 with TRBJ2-7; D not certain. This CDR3 comprises 14 residues. CDR1 MNHNS and CDR2 SASEGT come from the germline V gene. The germline V and J ends were trimmed by 5 bases and 2 bases, with 13 bases remaining between them. This CDR3 is CASSPTREPYEQYF. CDR3 DNA: TGTGCCAGCAGTCCCACAAGGGAACCCTACGAGCAGTACTTC.

Only a few counts were recorded for this clonotype. The CDR3 DNA follows: TGTGCCAGCAGTTATCGGGCTCCCTACAATGAGCAGTTCTTC. Its translation is CASSYRAPYNEQFF. This chain joins TRBV6-2 or TRBV6-3 and TRBJ2-1, with D unclear. V was shortened by 3 bases and J by 2 bases, with 8 bases between the two germline ends. Germline V gene lookup returns CDR1 MNHEY and CDR2 SVGEGT. The CDR3 has 14 amino acids.

This chain connects TRBV4-3 to TRBJ2-2; no clear D. Between the trimmed V and J ends, which lost 2 bases and 1 base, there was a span of 5 bases. Germline CDR1 and CDR2: LGHNA and YSLEER. The CDR3 sequence is 14 residues long. The chain's CDR3 is CASSQLMNTGELFF. The CDR3 nucleotides are TGCGCCAGCAGCCAATTAATGAACACCGGGGAGCTGTTTTTT.

The chain uses TRBV12-3 or TRBV12-4 and TRBJ2-5; D unclear. The CDR3 consists of 13 residues. V was shortened by 6 bases and J by 1 base, with 9 bases between the two germline ends. In DNA, the CDR3 is TGTGCCAGCAGGGCGGCCCTCCAAGAGACCCAGTACTTC. It specifies CASRAALQETQYF.

V is TRBV15 and J is TRBJ2-2; 10 bases match TRBD2. CDR3 length: 15 residues. Germline-derived CDR1 and CDR2 are LNHNV and YYDKDF (reference sequence). J was trimmed by 4 bases and V by 3 bases; bases with no gene match: 2. DNA for the CDR3: TGTGCCACCAGCAGGGGACTAGCGACCACCGGGGAGCTGTTTTTT. Residues: CATSRGLATTGELFF.